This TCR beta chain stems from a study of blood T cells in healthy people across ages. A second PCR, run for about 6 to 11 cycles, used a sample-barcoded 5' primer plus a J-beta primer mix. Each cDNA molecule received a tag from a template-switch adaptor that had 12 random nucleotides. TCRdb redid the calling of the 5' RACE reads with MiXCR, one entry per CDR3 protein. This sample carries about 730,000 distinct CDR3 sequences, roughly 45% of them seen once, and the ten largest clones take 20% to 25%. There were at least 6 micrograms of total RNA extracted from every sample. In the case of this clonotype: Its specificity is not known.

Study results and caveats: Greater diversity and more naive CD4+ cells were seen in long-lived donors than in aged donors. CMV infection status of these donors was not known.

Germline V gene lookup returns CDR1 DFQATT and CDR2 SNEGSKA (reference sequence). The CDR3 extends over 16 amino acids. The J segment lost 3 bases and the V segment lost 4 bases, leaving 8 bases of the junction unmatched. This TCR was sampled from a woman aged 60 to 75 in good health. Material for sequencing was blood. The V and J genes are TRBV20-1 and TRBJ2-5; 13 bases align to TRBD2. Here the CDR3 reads CSATPGTSGKEETQYF. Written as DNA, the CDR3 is TGCAGTGCTACCCCCGGGACTAGCGGGAAGGAAGAGACCCAGTACTTC.